One sample yielded the 16 T cell receptor beta chains listed below, sequenced in a study of Ad26.COV2.S vaccination and SARS-CoV-2 variants. As to treatment: around 19 received Ad26.COV2.S at low or high dose, single or two shots; 5 received placebo; per-sample allocation not given. Following the first vaccine or placebo injection, samples were taken on day 63. TCRdb keeps only in-frame clones here, not all; method: immunoSEQ multiplex PCR. This table holds a few hundred thousand clones, about 90% found once. The source material was peripheral blood, sampled in a trial of Ad26.COV2.S vaccine versus placebo. Every receptor here comes from a person between 18 and 60 years old who received the Ad26.COV2.S COVID-19 vaccine or a placebo.

This clone has only a few counts. The genes are TRBV2 and TRBJ1-5; 7 nucleotides agree with TRBD1. V was clipped by 8 bases and J by 6 bases; unmatched bases: 7. The length of the CDR3 is 13 residues. Germline V gene lookup returns CDR1 SNHLY and CDR2 FYNNEI. CDR3 nucleotides: TGTGCCAGCTCTTCACAGGGGTCTCAGCCCCAGCATTTT. Amino acid sequence: CASSSQGSQPQHF. Full variable domain (outside the CDR3, taken from reference TRBV2 and TRBJ1-5): EPEVTQTPSHQVTQMGQEVILRCVPISNHLYFYWYRQILGQKVEFLVSFYNNEISEKSEIFDDQFSVERPDGSNFTLKIRSTKLEDSAMYFCASSSQGSQPQHFGDGTRLSIL.

This chain connects TRBV30 to TRBJ1-1, with D hard to call. Trimming stripped 5 bases from V and 8 bases from J, with 12 bases between. The CDR3 runs to 11 residues. The V gene's germline CDR1 is GTSNPN and CDR2 SVGIG (reference sequence). The CDR3 protein is CAWVLGREAFF. The CDR3 DNA is TGTGCCTGGGTATTGGGCCGAGAAGCTTTCTTT. Using reference TRBV30 and TRBJ1-1 for the parts outside the CDR3, the full variable domain is SQTIHQWPATLVQPVGSPLSLECTVEGTSNPNLYWYRQAAGRGLQLLFYSVGIGQISSEVPQNLSASRPQDRQFILSSKKLLLSDSGFYLCAWVLGREAFFGQGTRLTVV.

For this clone: Other DNA sequences of this sample code for an identical CDR3. CDR3 DNA: TGTGCCAGCAGCCAAACAGGGTTCCAAGAGACCCAGTACTTC. As protein: CASSQTGFQETQYF. This sequence joins TRBV7-2 and TRBJ2-5; possible D gene TRBD1, 6 bases. The germline CDR1 and CDR2 sequences are SGHTA and FQGNSA. This CDR3 has 14 residues. Deletions cut 5 bases from V and 1 base from J, with 11 bases between.

The chain links TRBV5-1 to TRBJ1-2; 10 nucleotides line up with TRBD1. Germline assignment: CDR1 SGHRS and CDR2 YFSETQ. The CDR3 sequence is 15 residues long. V was clipped by 0 bases and J by 5 bases; unmatched bases: 4. CDR3 in DNA: TGCGCCAGCAGCTTGGCCGGGACAGGGGCGTATGGCTACACCTTC. Protein: CASSLAGTGAYGYTF.

This clone was seen only once. This chain uses TRBV29-1 with TRBJ2-1, with a weak D call TRBD1 (8 bases). Germline CDR1 SQVTM, CDR2 ANQGSEA. V gave up 8 bases and J gave up 2 bases, with 13 bases separating them. The CDR3 length is 13 residues. The CDR3 nucleotides read TGCAGCCTCACAGGGGGGGCCTACAATGAGCAGTTCTTC. Translation gives CSLTGGAYNEQFF.

The chain carries TRBV5-4 and TRBJ2-5, with D perhaps TRBD1 or TRBD2 (6 bases each). This CDR3 is 14 amino acids long. Germline V gene lookup returns CDR1 SGHNT and CDR2 YYREEE (reference sequence). Trimming stripped 4 bases from V and 5 bases from J, with 15 bases between. The CDR3 is CASSALGGRETQYF. In DNA, the CDR3 is TGTGCCAGCAGCGCGCTCGGGGGCCGGGAGACCCAGTACTTC.

The chain employs TRBV6-5 and TRBJ1-2; tentatively, D is TRBD1 (5 bases). V lost 6 bases and J 1 base, leaving 9 bases between the germline ends. The CDR3 has 13 residues. Germline assignment: CDR1 MNHEY and CDR2 SVGAGI. CDR3 loop: CASRSGINYGYTF. The DNA for the CDR3 is TGTGCCAGCAGATCAGGGATTAACTATGGCTACACCTTC.

J is TRBJ2-1 and V is TRBV9, with D tentatively TRBD2 (6 bases). Germline CDR1 SGDLS, CDR2 YYNGEE. The CDR3 is 16 residues long. The V gene lost 0 bases and the J gene lost 0 bases, with 10 bases spanning the gap. Here the CDR3 reads CASSVGLEPSYNEQFF. For the CDR3, the DNA is TGTGCCAGCAGCGTAGGACTAGAGCCCTCCTACAATGAGCAGTTCTTC.

This chain connects TRBV7-9 to TRBJ2-6; D possibly corresponds to TRBD2 (6 bases). V was trimmed by 2 bases and J by 2 bases, leaving 10 bases between them. Germline CDR1 is SEHNR and CDR2 is FQNEAQ (reference sequence). The CDR3 runs to 16 residues. The CDR3 DNA follows: TGTGCCAGCAGCTTAACTCGGAGGGCTGGGGCCAACGTCCTGACTTTC. Translation: CASSLTRRAGANVLTF.

This sequence joins TRBV7-6 and TRBJ1-2; D not certain. V lost 1 base and J 7 bases, leaving 10 bases between the germline ends. CDR1 is SGHVS and CDR2 is FNYEAQ in the germline V gene. The length of the CDR3 is 13 residues. Here the CDR3 DNA reads TGTGCCAGCAGCTTAGACCCGGGAGGTGGCTACACCTTC. This codes for CASSLDPGGGYTF.

This chain connects TRBV5-1 to TRBJ1-6; maybe TRBD1 (5 bases). Per germline, CDR1 SGHRS and CDR2 YFSETQ. V was shortened by 6 bases and J by 6 bases, with 13 bases between the two germline ends. This CDR3 comprises 14 residues. The CDR3 region is CASTIGDFNSPLHF. The CDR3 DNA follows: TGCGCCAGCACGATAGGGGATTTTAATTCACCCCTCCACTTT. Complete variable domain (other parts from reference TRBV5-1 and TRBJ1-6): KAGVTQTPRYLIKTRGQQVTLSCSPISGHRSVSWYQQTPGQGLQFLFEYFSETQRNKGNFPGRFSGRQFSNSRSEMNVSTLELGDSALYLCASTIGDFNSPLHFGNGTRLTVT.

The chain links TRBV27 to TRBJ1-5; 7 nucleotides match TRBD1. The CDR3 totals 14 residues. Per the germline V gene, CDR1 is MNHEY and CDR2 is SMNVEV (reference sequence). The V gene end was trimmed by 3 bases and the J gene end by 7 bases; junction bases not matched to a gene: 6. Written as DNA, the CDR3 is TGTGCCAGCAGTTTTGGTACAGGGGCCCAGCCCCAGCATTTT. Translated: CASSFGTGAQPQHF.

The gene calls are TRBV5-1 and TRBJ2-7, with 7 positions matching TRBD1. The V gene end was trimmed by 0 bases and the J gene end by 7 bases; junction bases not matched to a gene: 10. Germline loops: CDR1 SGHRS, CDR2 YFSETQ. This CDR3 comprises 15 residues. CDR3 sequence (DNA): TGCGCCAGCAGCTTGGAGACAGGGAACTTTAGGGAGCAGTACTTC. It is translated as CASSLETGNFREQYF.

V and J are TRBV14 and TRBJ1-1; D not resolved. Germline CDR1 SGHDN, CDR2 FVKESK. V was shortened by 1 base and J by 7 bases, with 7 bases between the two germline ends. This CDR3 is 12 amino acids long. The CDR3 region is CASSQGWSEAFF. DNA for the CDR3: TGTGCCAGCAGCCAAGGATGGAGTGAAGCTTTCTTT. The entire variable domain, with the rest obtained from reference TRBV14 and TRBJ1-1, is as follows: EAGVTQFPSHSVIEKGQTVTLRCDPISGHDNLYWYRRVMGKEIKFLLHFVKESKQDESGMPNNRFLAERTGGTYSTLKVQPAELEDSGVYFCASSQGWSEAFFGQGTRLTVV.

This clone was recorded only once. The chain employs TRBV19 and TRBJ2-5; 7 positions match TRBD2. The V and J ends lost 5 bases and 2 bases, in that order; junction bases with no gene match: 5. The CDR3 runs to 14 residues. Germline V lookup: CDR1 LNHDA, CDR2 SQIVND (reference sequence). CDR3 bases: TGTGCCAGTAGTCCGATCGGGGGGCAAGAGACCCAGTACTTC. Protein: CASSPIGGQETQYF.

The chain links TRBV7-9 to TRBJ2-2; the D call may be TRBD1 or TRBD2 (5 bases each). Germline CDR1 and CDR2: SEHNR and FQNEAQ (reference sequence). This CDR3 contains 18 residues. V gave up 1 base and J gave up 6 bases, with 21 bases separating them. This chain's CDR3 is CASSLEGVSDSYAGELFF. CDR3 nucleotide sequence: TGTGCCAGCAGCTTAGAAGGCGTTAGCGACAGTTACGCCGGGGAGCTGTTTTTT.